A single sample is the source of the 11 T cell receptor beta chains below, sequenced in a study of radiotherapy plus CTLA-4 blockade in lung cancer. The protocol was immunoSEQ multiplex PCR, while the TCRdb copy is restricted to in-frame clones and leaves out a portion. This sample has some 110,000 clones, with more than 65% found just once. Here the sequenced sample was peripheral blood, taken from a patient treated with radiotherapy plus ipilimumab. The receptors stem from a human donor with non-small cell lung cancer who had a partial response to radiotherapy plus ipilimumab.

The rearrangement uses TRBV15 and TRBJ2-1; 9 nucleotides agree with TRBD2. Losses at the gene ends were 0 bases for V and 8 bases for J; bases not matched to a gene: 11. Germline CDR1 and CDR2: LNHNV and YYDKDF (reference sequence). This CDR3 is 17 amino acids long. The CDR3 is CATSRDPAGGRDDEQFF. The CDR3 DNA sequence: TGTGCCACCAGCAGAGATCCAGCGGGAGGTCGGGATGATGAGCAGTTCTTC.

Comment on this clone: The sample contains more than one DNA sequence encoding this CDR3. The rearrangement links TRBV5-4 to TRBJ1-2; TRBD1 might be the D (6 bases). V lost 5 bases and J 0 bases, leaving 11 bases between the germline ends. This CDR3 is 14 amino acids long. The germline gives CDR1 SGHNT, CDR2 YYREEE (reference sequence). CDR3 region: CASREQGANYGYTF. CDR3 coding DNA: TGTGCCAGCAGGGAACAGGGCGCTAACTATGGCTACACCTTC.

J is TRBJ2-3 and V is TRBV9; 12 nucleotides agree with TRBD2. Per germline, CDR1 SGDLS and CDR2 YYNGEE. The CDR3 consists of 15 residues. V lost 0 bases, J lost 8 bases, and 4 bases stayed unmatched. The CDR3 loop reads CASSVASGRAGTQYF. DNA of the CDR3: TGTGCCAGCAGCGTAGCTAGCGGGAGGGCGGGTACGCAGTATTTT.

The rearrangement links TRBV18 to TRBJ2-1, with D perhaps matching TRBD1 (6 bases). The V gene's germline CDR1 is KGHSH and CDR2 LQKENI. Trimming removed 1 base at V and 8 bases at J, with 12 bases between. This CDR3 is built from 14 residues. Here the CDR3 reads CASSPRQAFDEQFF. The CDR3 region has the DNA TGTGCCAGCTCACCACGACAGGCGTTCGATGAGCAGTTCTTC. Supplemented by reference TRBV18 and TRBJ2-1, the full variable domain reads NAGVMQNPRHLVRRRGQEARLRCSPMKGHSHVYWYRQLPEEGLKFMVYLQKENIIDESGMPKERFSAEFPKEGPSILRIQQVVRGDSAAYFCASSPRQAFDEQFFGPGTRLTVL.

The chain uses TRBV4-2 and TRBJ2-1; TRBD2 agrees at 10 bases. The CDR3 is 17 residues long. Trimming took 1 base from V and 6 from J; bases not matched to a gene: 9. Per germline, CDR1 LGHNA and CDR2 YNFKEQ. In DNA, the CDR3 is TGTGCCAGCAGCCAAGTGCAGTCTAGCGGGAGAGGCAATGAGCAGTTCTTC. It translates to CASSQVQSSGRGNEQFF.

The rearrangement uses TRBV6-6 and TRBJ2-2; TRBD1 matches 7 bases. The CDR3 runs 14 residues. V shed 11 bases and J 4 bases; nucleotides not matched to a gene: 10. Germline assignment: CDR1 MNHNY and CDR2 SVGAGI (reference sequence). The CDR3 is CAGGLRQGTGELFF. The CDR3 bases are TGTGCCGGTGGACTCAGACAGGGCACCGGGGAGCTGTTTTTT.

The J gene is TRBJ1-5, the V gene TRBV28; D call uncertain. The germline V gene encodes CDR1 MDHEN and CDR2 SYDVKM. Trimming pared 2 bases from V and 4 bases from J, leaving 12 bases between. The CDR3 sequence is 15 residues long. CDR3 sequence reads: CASSLRGLENQPQHF. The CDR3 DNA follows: TGTGCCAGCAGTTTACGAGGATTGGAAAATCAGCCCCAGCATTTT.

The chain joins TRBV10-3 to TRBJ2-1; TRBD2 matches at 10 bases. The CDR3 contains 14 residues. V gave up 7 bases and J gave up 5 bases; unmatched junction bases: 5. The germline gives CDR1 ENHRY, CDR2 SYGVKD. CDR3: CAIKAGGPDNEQFF. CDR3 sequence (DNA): TGTGCCATCAAAGCGGGAGGGCCTGACAATGAGCAGTTCTTC.

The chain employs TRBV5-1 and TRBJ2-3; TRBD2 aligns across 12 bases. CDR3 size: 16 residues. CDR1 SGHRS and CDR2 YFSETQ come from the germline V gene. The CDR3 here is CVSAGTSGRSTDTQYF. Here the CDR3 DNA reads TGCGTCTCGGCTGGGACTAGCGGGCGGAGCACAGATACGCAGTATTTT.

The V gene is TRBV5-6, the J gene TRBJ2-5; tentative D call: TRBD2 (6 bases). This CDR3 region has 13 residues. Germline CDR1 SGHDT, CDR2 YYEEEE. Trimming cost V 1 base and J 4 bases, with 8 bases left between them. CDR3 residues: CASSLPGAETQYF. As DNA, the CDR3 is TGTGCCAGCAGCTTGCCGGGAGCAGAGACCCAGTACTTC.

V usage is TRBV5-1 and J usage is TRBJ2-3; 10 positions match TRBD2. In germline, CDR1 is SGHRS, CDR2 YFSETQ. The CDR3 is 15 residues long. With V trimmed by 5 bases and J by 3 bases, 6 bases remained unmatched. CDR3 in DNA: TGCGCCAGCAGGGGGCTAGCGGGAGTGACAGATACGCAGTATTTT. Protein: CASRGLAGVTDTQYF.